The clone carrying this T cell receptor (beta chain) was recorded once. These data are taken from a study of blood T cell repertoires in COVID-19. Study summary: PBMCs, B-cell-depleted T cells, or T cells provided the cDNA or gDNA that made up the material.

The V end lost 6 bases, the J end lost 6 bases, and 10 bases lay between the germline ends. The CDR3 runs to 12 residues. Seattle enrolled patients during active infection and tracked them longitudinally. Assay: immunoSEQ multiplex PCR; the TCRdb copy retains only in-frame clones and omits some. The data contain about half a million clones, 89% of them singletons. The sample taken for sequencing was peripheral blood. The TCR was taken from a man aged 18 to 29 with COVID-19, enrolled during active disease. V is TRBV12-3 or TRBV12-4 and J is TRBJ2-3; D remains unclear. The CDR3 sequence: CASRSFGDTQYF. The CDR3 DNA reads as TGTGCCAGCAGATCGTTCGGGGATACGCAGTATTTT.